This TCR beta chain derives from a study of blood T cell repertoires in COVID-19. V gave up 2 bases and J gave up 3 bases; unmatched junction bases: 5. Germline V gives CDR1 KGHSH, CDR2 LQKENI. The CDR3 is 15 residues long. Original methodology: By means of reference gene primer amplification, nucleated cell counts were estimated. Data came from immunoSEQ multiplex PCR; TCRdb stores just in-frame clones and leaves some out. V, J and clone size reflect that table, while D and trimming were determined from the DNA. There are hundreds of thousands of clones in the sample; approximately 87% occur only once, and more than 1.5% lies in the top ten.

V usage is TRBV18 and J usage is TRBJ1-1; 8 nucleotides align to TRBD1. Sample: PBMCs or T cells enriched from blood (not recorded which). The receptor was isolated from a man aged 40-49 years in a cohort exposed to, infected with or recovered from COVID-19 (not recorded which). The CDR3 loop is CASSPTRGQDTEAFF. The CDR3 nucleotides are TGTGCCAGCTCACCAACCAGGGGGCAGGACACTGAAGCTTTCTTT.